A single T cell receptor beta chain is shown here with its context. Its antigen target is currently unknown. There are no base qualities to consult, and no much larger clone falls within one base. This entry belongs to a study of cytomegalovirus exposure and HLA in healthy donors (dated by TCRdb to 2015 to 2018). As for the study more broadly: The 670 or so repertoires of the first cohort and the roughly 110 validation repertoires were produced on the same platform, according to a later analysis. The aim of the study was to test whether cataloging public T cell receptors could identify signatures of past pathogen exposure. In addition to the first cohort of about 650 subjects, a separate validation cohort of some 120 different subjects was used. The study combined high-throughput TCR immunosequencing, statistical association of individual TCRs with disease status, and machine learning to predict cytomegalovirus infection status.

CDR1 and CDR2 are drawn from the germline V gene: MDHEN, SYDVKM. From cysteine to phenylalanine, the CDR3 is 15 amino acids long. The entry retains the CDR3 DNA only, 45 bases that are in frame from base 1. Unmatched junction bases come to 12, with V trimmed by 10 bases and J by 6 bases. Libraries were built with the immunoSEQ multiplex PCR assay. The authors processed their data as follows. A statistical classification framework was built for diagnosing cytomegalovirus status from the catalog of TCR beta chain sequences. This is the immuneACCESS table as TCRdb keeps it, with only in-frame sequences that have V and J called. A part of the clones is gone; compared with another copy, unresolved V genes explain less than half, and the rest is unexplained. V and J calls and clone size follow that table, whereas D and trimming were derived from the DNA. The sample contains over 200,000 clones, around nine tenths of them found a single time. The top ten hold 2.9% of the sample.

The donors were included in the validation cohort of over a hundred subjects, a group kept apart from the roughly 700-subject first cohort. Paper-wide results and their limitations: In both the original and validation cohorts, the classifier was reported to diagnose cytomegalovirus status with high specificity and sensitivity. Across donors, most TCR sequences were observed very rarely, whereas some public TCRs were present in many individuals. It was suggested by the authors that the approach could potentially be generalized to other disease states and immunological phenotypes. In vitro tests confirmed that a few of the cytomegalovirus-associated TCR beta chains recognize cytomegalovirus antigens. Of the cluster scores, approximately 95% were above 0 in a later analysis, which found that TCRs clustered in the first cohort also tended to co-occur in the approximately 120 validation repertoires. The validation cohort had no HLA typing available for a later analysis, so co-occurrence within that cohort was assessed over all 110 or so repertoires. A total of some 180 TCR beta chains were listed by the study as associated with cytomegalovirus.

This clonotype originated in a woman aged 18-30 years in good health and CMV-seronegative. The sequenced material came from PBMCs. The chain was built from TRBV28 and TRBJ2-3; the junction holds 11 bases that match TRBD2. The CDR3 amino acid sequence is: CATQLAGGRGDTQYF. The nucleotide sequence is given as TGTGCCACCCAATTAGCGGGAGGGAGAGGGGATACGCAGTATTTT.